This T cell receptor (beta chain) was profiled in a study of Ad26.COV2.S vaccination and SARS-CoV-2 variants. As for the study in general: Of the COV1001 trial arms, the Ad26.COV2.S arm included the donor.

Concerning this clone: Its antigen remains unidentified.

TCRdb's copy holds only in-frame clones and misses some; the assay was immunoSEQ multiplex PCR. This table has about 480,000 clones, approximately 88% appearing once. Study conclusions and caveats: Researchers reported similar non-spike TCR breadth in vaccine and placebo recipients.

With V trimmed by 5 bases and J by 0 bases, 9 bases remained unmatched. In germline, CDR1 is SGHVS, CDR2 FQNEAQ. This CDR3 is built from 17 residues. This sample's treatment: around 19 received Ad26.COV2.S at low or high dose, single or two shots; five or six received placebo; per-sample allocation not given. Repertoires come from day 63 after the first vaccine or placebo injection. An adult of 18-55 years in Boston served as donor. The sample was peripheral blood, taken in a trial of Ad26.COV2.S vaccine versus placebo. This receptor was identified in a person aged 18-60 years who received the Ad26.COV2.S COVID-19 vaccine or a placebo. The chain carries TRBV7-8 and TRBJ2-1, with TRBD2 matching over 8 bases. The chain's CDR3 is CASSPLAGQSSYNEQFF. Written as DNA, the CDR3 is TGTGCCAGCAGCCCTTTAGCGGGACAAAGCTCCTACAATGAGCAGTTCTTC.